Shown below are 30 T cell receptor beta chains from a single sample sequenced in a study of tumor-infiltrating lymphocytes in localized non-small cell lung cancer. TCRdb's table, derived via immunoSEQ multiplex PCR, lists solely in-frame clones and lacks some. The sample has about 23,000 clones; just under 75% are singletons. The sample taken for sequencing was lung tumor tissue. Source of these receptors: a human donor with non-small cell lung cancer.

The chain uses TRBV5-6 and TRBJ1-6, with 10 bases aligning to TRBD1. The CDR3 is 14 residues long. V lost 4 bases and J lost 12; bases outside the gene matches: 7. The V gene's germline CDR1 is SGHDT and CDR2 YYEEEE. DNA of the CDR3: TGTGCCAGCAGCGTCGGACAGGGGGTTGGACCCCTCCACTTT. As protein: CASSVGQGVGPLHF. The full variable domain, with the rest looked up from reference TRBV5-6 and TRBJ1-6, is DAGVTQSPTHLIKTRGQQVTLRCSPKSGHDTVSWYQQALGQGPQFIFQYYEEEERQRGNFPDRFSGHQFPNYSSELNVNALLLGDSALYLCASSVGQGVGPLHFGNGTRLTVT.

The CDR3 coding sequence is TGTGCCAGCTCACCAGAGAGCGGGTCACCCCTCCACTTT. Amino acids: CASSPESGSPLHF. The chain has TRBV18 and TRBJ1-6; no clear D gene. The CDR3 runs to 13 residues. V shed 2 bases and J shed 10 bases, with 9 bases lying between them. The V gene's germline CDR1 is KGHSH and CDR2 LQKENI.

V usage is TRBV25-1 and J usage is TRBJ2-7; perhaps TRBD1 as D (5 bases). Trimming stripped 7 bases from V and 7 bases from J, with 14 bases between. The CDR3 length is 12 residues. Per the germline V gene, CDR1 is MGHDK and CDR2 is SYGVNS. CDR3 DNA sequence: TGTGCCAGCACCGACAGAGCCGGGGAGCAGTACTTC. This encodes CASTDRAGEQYF.

The chain combines TRBV18 with TRBJ1-3; D remains ambiguous. From germline, CDR1 is KGHSH and CDR2 LQKENI. The CDR3 sequence is 16 residues long. The V end was cut by 2 bases, the J end by 3 bases, with 14 bases between. CDR3 coding DNA: TGTGCCAGCTCACCAACGACGGCCTGGGATGGAAACACCATATATTTT. Its protein product is CASSPTTAWDGNTIYF.

Here the CDR3 DNA reads TGTGCCAGCAGCGTAGTTGACGGAGCCTACGAGCAGTACTTC. Translating it yields CASSVVDGAYEQYF. V is TRBV9 and J is TRBJ2-7; no clear D gene. V was pared by 0 bases and J by 2 bases, with 9 bases between. Germline V lookup: CDR1 SGDLS, CDR2 YYNGEE. The CDR3 runs to 14 residues.

This chain joins TRBV6-5 and TRBJ2-1, with 7 bases identical to TRBD2. The V gene end was trimmed by 5 bases and the J gene end by 4 bases; junction bases not matched to a gene: 8. Germline V lookup: CDR1 MNHEY, CDR2 SVGAGI. The CDR3 extends over 15 amino acids. As DNA, the CDR3 is TGTGCCAGCAGTGGATTAGCGGGTACATACAATGAGCAGTTCTTC. Translated: CASSGLAGTYNEQFF.

The chain carries TRBV4-2 and TRBJ1-2; tentatively, D is TRBD1 (5 bases). V was cut by 1 base and J by 0 bases, with 12 bases left in between. The length of the CDR3 is 16 residues. The germline gives CDR1 LGHNA, CDR2 YNFKEQ. This CDR3 reads CASSQAPTETNYGYTF. The CDR3 DNA reads TGTGCCAGCAGCCAAGCCCCGACAGAGACTAACTATGGCTACACCTTC.

In its sample, this clone was seen once. The chain carries TRBV7-8 and TRBJ2-3; no clear D. CDR3 length equals 15 residues. The germline V gene has CDR1 SGHVS and CDR2 FQNEAQ. With 3 bases removed from V and 3 bases from J, the gap between germline ends came to 13 bases. Here the CDR3 reads CASSLDEVLTDTQYF. CDR3 nucleotide sequence: TGTGCCAGCAGCTTGGATGAGGTTTTAACAGATACGCAGTATTTT.

The table lists this clone with a few counts. CDR3 loop: CASSRLGTDSYEQYF. CDR3 bases: TGCGCCAGCAGTCGATTGGGGACAGACTCCTACGAGCAGTACTTC. This rearrangement joins TRBV5-1 to TRBJ2-7, with TRBD1 matching 7 bases. Germline V lookup: CDR1 SGHRS, CDR2 YFSETQ. This CDR3 has 15 amino acids. Unmatched junction bases numbered 8, after V lost 5 bases and J lost 0 bases.

The table lists this clone with a count of one. The gene calls are TRBV5-5 and TRBJ2-7; the D gene is possibly TRBD1 (6 bases). Trimming stripped 0 bases from V and 2 bases from J, with 12 bases between. This CDR3 has 15 residues. Germline V gives CDR1 SGHKS, CDR2 YYEKEE (reference sequence). CDR3 sequence (DNA): TGTGCCAGCAGCTTGGCTGCAGGGGCCCCCTACGAGCAGTACTTC. Its translation is CASSLAAGAPYEQYF.

CDR3 region: CATPSGGHNEQYF. For the CDR3, the DNA is TGTGCCACACCCAGTGGGGGTCATAACGAGCAGTACTTC. The chain links TRBV14 to TRBJ2-7; the D call may be TRBD1 or TRBD2 (5 bases each). V was trimmed by 10 bases and J by 5 bases, leaving 18 bases between them. The CDR3 loop spans 13 amino acids. Per germline, CDR1 SGHDN and CDR2 FVKESK. The variable domain in full, completed from reference TRBV14 and TRBJ2-7, reads EAGVTQFPSHSVIEKGQTVTLRCDPISGHDNLYWYRRVMGKEIKFLLHFVKESKQDESGMPNNRFLAERTGGTYSTLKVQPAELEDSGVYFCATPSGGHNEQYFGPGTRLTVT.

The V gene is TRBV5-1, the J gene TRBJ2-7; tentative D call: TRBD2 (6 bases). Germline V gene sequence: CDR1 SGHRS, CDR2 YFSETQ. CDR3 length: 12 amino acids. The germline V and J ends were trimmed by 5 bases and 3 bases, with 9 bases remaining between them. The DNA for the CDR3 is TGCGCCAGCAGAATCGGGGGCTACGAGCAGTACTTC. Translated: CASRIGGYEQYF.

V usage is TRBV5-1 and J usage is TRBJ2-2; D remains unclear. The CDR3 is made up of 13 amino acids. Trimming pared 0 bases from V and 7 bases from J, leaving 7 bases between. Germline V gene lookup returns CDR1 SGHRS and CDR2 YFSETQ. The CDR3 loop is CASSLEWSGELFF. The CDR3, as DNA: TGCGCCAGCAGCTTGGAATGGAGCGGGGAGCTGTTTTTT.

The chain has TRBV2 and TRBJ1-2, with D possibly TRBD1 on 6 matching bases. From germline, CDR1 is SNHLY and CDR2 FYNNEI. There are 14 residues in the CDR3. Trimming stripped 1 base from V and 7 bases from J, with 13 bases between. The CDR3 nucleotides are TGTGCCAGCAGTGAAGGTCAGGGGTTAAGTGGCTACACCTTC. Its protein is CASSEGQGLSGYTF.

The chain is built from TRBV10-3 and TRBJ2-3, with D unresolved. Trimming shortened V by 4 bases and J by 2 bases, and 4 bases separated the two germline ends. CDR1 ENHRY and CDR2 SYGVKD come from the germline V gene. The CDR3 runs 12 residues. The CDR3 DNA reads as TGTGCCATCAGTGCGAACACAGATACGCAGTATTTT. Amino acid sequence: CAISANTDTQYF.

CDR3 in amino acids: CASSMADSGANVLTF. As DNA, the CDR3 is TGTGCCAGCAGCATGGCAGACTCTGGGGCCAACGTCCTGACTTTC. The rearrangement uses TRBV7-9 and TRBJ2-6; D gene unclear. CDR1 and CDR2 (germline): SEHNR, FQNEAQ (reference sequence). V lost 5 bases to trimming and J lost 0 bases, with 8 bases between them. This CDR3 region has 15 residues.

The sample holds a few counts of this clone. The chain couples TRBV29-1 to TRBJ2-5, with 8 nucleotides matching TRBD1. CDR1 is SQVTM, CDR2 ANQGSEA, per germline. V gave up 7 bases and J gave up 4 bases; unmatched junction bases: 14. This CDR3 has 15 amino acids. The CDR3 DNA sequence: TGCAGCGCCGACAAGAGGACAGGGATGCGAGAGACCCAGTACTTC. It encodes CSADKRTGMRETQYF.

The chain links TRBV6-1 to TRBJ2-2; 7 bases align to TRBD2. V shed 7 bases and J 6 bases; nucleotides not matched to a gene: 11. The CDR3 is made up of 15 amino acids. Germline CDR1 is MNHNS and CDR2 is SASEGT. This CDR3 reads CASMGGGAWAGELFF. The CDR3 DNA follows: TGTGCCAGCATGGGGGGGGGAGCTTGGGCCGGGGAGCTGTTTTTT.

This clone occurred a few times. The chain has TRBV6-5 and TRBJ1-2, with D possibly matching TRBD1 (5 bases). Germline lookup yields CDR1 MNHEY and CDR2 SVGAGI. V was pared by 10 bases and J by 5 bases, with 11 bases between. The CDR3 covers 11 residues. CDR3 loop: CATQGEYGYTF. The CDR3, as DNA: TGTGCCACCCAGGGAGAGTATGGCTACACCTTC.

This clone was seen only a few times. CDR3 sequence reads: CASSLGQGATDTQYF. DNA of the CDR3: TGTGCCAGCAGCTTAGGACAGGGGGCAACAGATACGCAGTATTTT. The V call is TRBV11-3, the J call TRBJ2-3; the match to TRBD1 covers 10 bases. The CDR3 extends over 15 amino acids. Looked up from germline, CDR1 is SGHNT and CDR2 is YENEEA. V was clipped by 1 base and J by 3 bases; unmatched bases: 1.

J is TRBJ2-1 and V is TRBV6-1; 8 bases align to TRBD1. The CDR3 sequence is 15 residues long. The ends lost 6 bases at V and 3 bases at J; junction bases unmatched: 7. Germline loops: CDR1 MNHNS, CDR2 SASEGT. CDR3 nucleotides: TGTGCCAGCAGGACCGGGACAGGTTTCTACAATGAGCAGTTCTTC. It encodes CASRTGTGFYNEQFF.

The chain combines TRBV9 with TRBJ2-5, with 8 positions matching TRBD2. CDR1 and CDR2 (germline): SGDLS, YYNGEE. The CDR3 contains 15 residues. With 0 bases clipped from V and 3 bases from J, the junction kept 4 bases outside the gene matches. The CDR3 nucleotides read TGTGCCAGCAGCGTAGCGGGGGGGCGAGAAGAGACCCAGTACTTC. Its protein is CASSVAGGREETQYF.

This chain joins TRBV30 and TRBJ1-4; D is possibly TRBD1 (5 bases). The germline gives CDR1 GTSNPN, CDR2 SVGIG (reference sequence). Trimming pared 4 bases from V and 5 bases from J, leaving 11 bases between. The CDR3 consists of 13 residues. This CDR3 is CAWKFRENEKLFF. The CDR3 DNA sequence: TGTGCCTGGAAGTTCAGGGAAAATGAAAAACTGTTTTTT.

Remarks on this clone: This may stem from a read error, because a much larger clone lies one nucleotide away. This chain's CDR3 is CASSLDTSGNTIYF. CDR3 DNA: TGTGCCAGCAGCTTGGACACCTCTGGAAACACCATATATTTT. The chain couples TRBV5-4 to TRBJ1-3; D gene uncertain. The germline CDR1 and CDR2 sequences are SGHNT and YYREEE (reference sequence). Trimming left V 0 bases short and J 0 bases short, with 4 bases between. This CDR3 has 14 amino acids. Supplemented by reference TRBV5-4 and TRBJ1-3, the full variable domain reads ETGVTQSPTHLIKTRGQQVTLRCSSQSGHNTVSWYQQALGQGPQFIFQYYREEENGRGNFPPRFSGLQFPNYSSELNVNALELDDSALYLCASSLDTSGNTIYFGEGSWLTVV.

The chain carries TRBV10-1 and TRBJ1-1, with D uncertain. This CDR3 is 14 amino acids long. Germline V lookup: CDR1 WNHNN, CDR2 SYGVQD (reference sequence). V lost 0 bases and J 1 base, leaving 6 bases between the germline ends. CDR3 amino acids: CASSESQKNTEAFF. DNA for the CDR3: TGCGCCAGCAGTGAGTCCCAAAAGAACACTGAAGCTTTCTTT.

This clone was recorded only once. The chain is built from TRBV2 and TRBJ1-2, with 7 bases lining up with TRBD1. V dropped 1 base and J dropped 7; count of bases not matched to a gene: 9. The CDR3 consists of 15 residues. CDR1 and CDR2 from the germline V gene are SNHLY and FYNNEI. The CDR3 loop is CASSEGAGGTGGYTF. The CDR3 coding sequence is TGTGCCAGCAGTGAAGGGGCAGGGGGTACAGGTGGCTACACCTTC.

This chain links TRBV19 with TRBJ1-1; a possible D gene is TRBD1 (5 bases). This CDR3 region has 13 residues. The germline CDR1 and CDR2 sequences are LNHDA and SQIVND (reference sequence). Trimming cost V 11 bases and J 1 base, with 14 bases left between them. The chain's CDR3 is CAFHGASNTEAFF. DNA of the CDR3: TGTGCCTTCCACGGGGCATCGAACACTGAAGCTTTCTTT.

This chain joins TRBV7-2 and TRBJ2-7; 8 nucleotides agree with TRBD1. Trimming cost V 4 bases and J 0 bases; bases outside gene matches: 5. CDR1 SGHTA and CDR2 FQGNSA come from the germline V gene. The CDR3 contains 15 residues. CDR3 sequence reads: CASSSGQGLSYEQYF. In DNA form, the CDR3 reads TGTGCCAGCAGCTCAGGACAGGGCCTCTCCTACGAGCAGTACTTC.

The rearrangement uses TRBV7-2 and TRBJ2-1; D is possibly TRBD1 or TRBD2 (5 bases each). Trimming shortened V by 7 bases and J by 3 bases, and 13 bases separated the two germline ends. This CDR3 is 14 amino acids long. Germline V gene data show CDR1 as SGHTA and CDR2 as FQGNSA. The CDR3 region is CASNPGTDYNEQFF. The DNA of the CDR3 is TGTGCCAGCAACCCCGGGACGGACTACAATGAGCAGTTCTTC.

The chain joins TRBV5-1 to TRBJ2-3; 8 bases align to TRBD1. The V segment lost 4 bases and the J segment 1 base; nucleotides outside the gene matches: 8. CDR3 length: 16 amino acids. The germline V gene has CDR1 SGHRS and CDR2 YFSETQ. The CDR3 sequence: CASSAQGAGGTDTQYF. CDR3 coding DNA: TGCGCCAGCAGCGCCCAGGGGGCAGGAGGCACAGATACGCAGTATTTT.